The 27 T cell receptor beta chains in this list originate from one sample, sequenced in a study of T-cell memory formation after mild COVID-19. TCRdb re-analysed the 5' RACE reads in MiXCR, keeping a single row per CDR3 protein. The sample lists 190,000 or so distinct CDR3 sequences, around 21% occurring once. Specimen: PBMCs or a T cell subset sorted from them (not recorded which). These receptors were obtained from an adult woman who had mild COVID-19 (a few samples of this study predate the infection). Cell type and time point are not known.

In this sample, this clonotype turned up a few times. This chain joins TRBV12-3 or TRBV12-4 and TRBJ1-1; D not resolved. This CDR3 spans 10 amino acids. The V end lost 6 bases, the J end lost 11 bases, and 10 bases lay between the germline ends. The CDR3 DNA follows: TGTGCCAGCAGGAGAGGTGAGGCTTTCTTT. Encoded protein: CASRRGEAFF.

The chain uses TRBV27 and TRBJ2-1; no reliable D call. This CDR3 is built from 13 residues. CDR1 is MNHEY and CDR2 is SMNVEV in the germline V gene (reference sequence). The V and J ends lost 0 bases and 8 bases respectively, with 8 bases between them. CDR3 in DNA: TGTGCCAGCAGTTTATCTGGACCTTATGAGCAGTTCTTC. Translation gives CASSLSGPYEQFF.

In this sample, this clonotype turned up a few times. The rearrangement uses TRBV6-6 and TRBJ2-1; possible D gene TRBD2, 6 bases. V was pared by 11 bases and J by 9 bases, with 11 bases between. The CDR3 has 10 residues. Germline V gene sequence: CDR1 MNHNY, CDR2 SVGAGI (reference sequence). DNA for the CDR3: TGTGCCGGAGGGAGTGGTGAGCAGTTCTTC. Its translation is CAGGSGEQFF.

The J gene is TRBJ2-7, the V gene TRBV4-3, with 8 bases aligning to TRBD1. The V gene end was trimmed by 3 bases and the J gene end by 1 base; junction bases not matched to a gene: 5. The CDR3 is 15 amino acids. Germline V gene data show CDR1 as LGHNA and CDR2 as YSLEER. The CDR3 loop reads CASSQGTGYSYEQYF. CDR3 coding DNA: TGCGCCAGCAGCCAGGGGACAGGTTATTCCTACGAGCAGTACTTC.

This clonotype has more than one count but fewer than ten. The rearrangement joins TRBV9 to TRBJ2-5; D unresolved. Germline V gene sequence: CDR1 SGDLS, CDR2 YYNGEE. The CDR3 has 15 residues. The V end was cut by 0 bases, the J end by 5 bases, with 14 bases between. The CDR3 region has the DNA TGTGCCAGCAGCGTAGAGTCCGCCTTTGGGGAGACCCAGTACTTC. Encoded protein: CASSVESAFGETQYF.

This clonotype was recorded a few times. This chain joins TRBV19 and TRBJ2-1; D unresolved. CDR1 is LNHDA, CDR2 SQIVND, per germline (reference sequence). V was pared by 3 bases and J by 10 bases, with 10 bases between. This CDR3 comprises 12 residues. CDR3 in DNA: TGTGCCAGTAGTATCGGCCGTCAGGAGCAGTTCTTC. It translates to CASSIGRQEQFF.

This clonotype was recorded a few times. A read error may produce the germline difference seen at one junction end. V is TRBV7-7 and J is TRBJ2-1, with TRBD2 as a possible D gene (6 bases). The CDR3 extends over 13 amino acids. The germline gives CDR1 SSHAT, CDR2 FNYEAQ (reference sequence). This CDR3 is CASSTGLHNEQFF. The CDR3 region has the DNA TGTGCTAGCAGCACTGGACTACACAATGAGCAGTTCTTC.

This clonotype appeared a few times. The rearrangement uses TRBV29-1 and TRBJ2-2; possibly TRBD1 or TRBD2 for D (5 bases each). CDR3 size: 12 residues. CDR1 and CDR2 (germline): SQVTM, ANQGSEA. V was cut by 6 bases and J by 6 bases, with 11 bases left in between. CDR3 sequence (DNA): TGCAGCGTAGCAAGGGACGCCGGGGAGCTGTTTTTT. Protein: CSVARDAGELFF.

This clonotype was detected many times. The CDR3 bases are TGCGCCAGCAGCTTGGCAGGGATGAACACTGAAGCTTTCTTT. Translated, it gives CASSLAGMNTEAFF. The chain has TRBV5-1 and TRBJ1-1; weak D call: TRBD1 (5 bases). Trimming left V 0 bases short and J 0 bases short, with 6 bases between. CDR1 SGHRS and CDR2 YFSETQ come from the germline V gene. This CDR3 has 14 amino acids.

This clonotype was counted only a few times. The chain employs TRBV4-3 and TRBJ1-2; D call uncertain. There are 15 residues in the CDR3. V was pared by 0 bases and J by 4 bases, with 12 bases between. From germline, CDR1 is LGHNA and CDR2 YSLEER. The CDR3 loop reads CASSQEWPTSYGYTF. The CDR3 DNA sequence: TGCGCCAGCAGCCAAGAATGGCCGACTTCCTATGGCTACACCTTC.

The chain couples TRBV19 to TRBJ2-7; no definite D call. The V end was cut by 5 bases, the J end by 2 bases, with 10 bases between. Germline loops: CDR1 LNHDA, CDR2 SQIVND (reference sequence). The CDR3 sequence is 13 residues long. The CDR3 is CASSLHETYEQYF. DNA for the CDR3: TGTGCCAGTAGTCTACATGAGACCTACGAGCAGTACTTC. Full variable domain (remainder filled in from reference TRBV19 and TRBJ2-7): DGGITQSPKYLFRKEGQNVTLSCEQNLNHDAMYWYRQDPGQGLRLIYYSQIVNDFQKGDIAEGYSVSREKKESFPLTVTSAQKNPTAFYLCASSLHETYEQYFGPGTRLTVT.

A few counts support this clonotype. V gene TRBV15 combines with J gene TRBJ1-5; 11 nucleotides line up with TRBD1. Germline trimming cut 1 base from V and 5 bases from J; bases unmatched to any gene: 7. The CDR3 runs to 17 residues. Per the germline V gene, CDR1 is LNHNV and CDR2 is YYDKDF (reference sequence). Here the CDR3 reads CATSRVPGTGGHQPQHF. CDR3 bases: TGTGCCACCAGCAGAGTTCCCGGGACAGGGGGACATCAGCCCCAGCATTTT.

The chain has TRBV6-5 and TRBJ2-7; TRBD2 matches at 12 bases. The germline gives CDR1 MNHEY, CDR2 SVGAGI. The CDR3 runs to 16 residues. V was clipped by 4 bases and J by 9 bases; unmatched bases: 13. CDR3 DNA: TGTGCCAGCAGTTCTGAGACTAGCGGGAGTCAGTTTGGGCAGTACTTC. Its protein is CASSSETSGSQFGQYF.

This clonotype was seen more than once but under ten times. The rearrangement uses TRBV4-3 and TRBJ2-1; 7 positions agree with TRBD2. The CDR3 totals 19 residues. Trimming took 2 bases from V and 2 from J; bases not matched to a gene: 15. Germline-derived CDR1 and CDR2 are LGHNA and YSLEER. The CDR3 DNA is TGCGCCAGCAGCCAAAGTCCCTATGGGGCGGGAGTAGCCTACAATGAGCAGTTCTTC. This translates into CASSQSPYGAGVAYNEQFF.

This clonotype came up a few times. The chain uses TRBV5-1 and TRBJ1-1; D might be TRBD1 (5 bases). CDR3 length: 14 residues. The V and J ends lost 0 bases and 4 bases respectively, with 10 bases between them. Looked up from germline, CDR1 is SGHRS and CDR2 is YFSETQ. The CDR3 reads CASSLDGTGTEAFF. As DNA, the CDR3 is TGCGCCAGCAGCTTGGACGGGACGGGCACTGAAGCTTTCTTT.

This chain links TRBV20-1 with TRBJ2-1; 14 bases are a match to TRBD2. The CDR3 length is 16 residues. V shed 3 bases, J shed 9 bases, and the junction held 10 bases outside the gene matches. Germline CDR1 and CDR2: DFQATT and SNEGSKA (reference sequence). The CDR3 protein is CSARGGTSGSVGEQFF. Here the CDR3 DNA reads TGCAGTGCTAGGGGCGGGACTAGCGGGAGTGTCGGTGAGCAGTTCTTC.

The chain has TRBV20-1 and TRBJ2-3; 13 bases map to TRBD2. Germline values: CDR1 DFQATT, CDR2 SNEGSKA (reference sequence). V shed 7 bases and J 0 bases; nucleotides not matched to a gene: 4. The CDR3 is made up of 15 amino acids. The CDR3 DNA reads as TGCAGTGATGGACTAGCGGGGGCTAGCACAGATACGCAGTATTTT. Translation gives CSDGLAGASTDTQYF.

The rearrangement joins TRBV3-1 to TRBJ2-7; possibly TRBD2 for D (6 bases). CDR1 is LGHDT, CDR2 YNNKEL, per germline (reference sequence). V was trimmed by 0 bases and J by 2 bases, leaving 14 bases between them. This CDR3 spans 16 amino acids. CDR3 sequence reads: CASSQEAGTWAYEQYF. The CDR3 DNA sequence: TGTGCCAGCAGCCAAGAGGCCGGGACTTGGGCCTACGAGCAGTACTTC.

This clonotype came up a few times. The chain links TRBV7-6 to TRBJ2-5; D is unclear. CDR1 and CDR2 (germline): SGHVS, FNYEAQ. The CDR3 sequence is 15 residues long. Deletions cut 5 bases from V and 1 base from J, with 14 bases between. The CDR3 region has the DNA TGTGCCAGCAGCCACCGAATCGGGCGCCAAGAGACCCAGTACTTC. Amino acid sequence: CASSHRIGRQETQYF.

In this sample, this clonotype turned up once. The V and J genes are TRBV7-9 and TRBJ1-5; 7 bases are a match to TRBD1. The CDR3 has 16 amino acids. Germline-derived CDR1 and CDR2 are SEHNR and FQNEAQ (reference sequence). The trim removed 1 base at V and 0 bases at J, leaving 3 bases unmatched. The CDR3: CASSLEGAGSNQPQHF. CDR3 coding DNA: TGTGCCAGCAGCTTAGAGGGGGCAGGTAGCAATCAGCCCCAGCATTTT.

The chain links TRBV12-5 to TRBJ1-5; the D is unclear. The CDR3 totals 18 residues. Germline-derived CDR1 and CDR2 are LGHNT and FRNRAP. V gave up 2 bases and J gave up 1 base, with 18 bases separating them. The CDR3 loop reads CASGLNLIWVQSNQPQHF. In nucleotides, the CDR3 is TGTGCTAGTGGTTTGAACCTTATCTGGGTACAGAGCAATCAGCCCCAGCATTTT.

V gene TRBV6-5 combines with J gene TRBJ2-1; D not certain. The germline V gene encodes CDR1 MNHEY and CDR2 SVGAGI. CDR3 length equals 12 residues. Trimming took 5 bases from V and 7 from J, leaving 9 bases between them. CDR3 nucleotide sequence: TGTGCCAGCAGTCAGTATGGGAATGAGCAGTTCTTC. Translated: CASSQYGNEQFF.

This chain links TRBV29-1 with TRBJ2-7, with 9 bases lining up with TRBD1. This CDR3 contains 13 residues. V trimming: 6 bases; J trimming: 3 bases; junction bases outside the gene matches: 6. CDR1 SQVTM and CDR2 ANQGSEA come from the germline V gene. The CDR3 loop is CSVIDRGGYEQYF. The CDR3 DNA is TGCAGCGTCATCGACAGGGGGGGCTACGAGCAGTACTTC.

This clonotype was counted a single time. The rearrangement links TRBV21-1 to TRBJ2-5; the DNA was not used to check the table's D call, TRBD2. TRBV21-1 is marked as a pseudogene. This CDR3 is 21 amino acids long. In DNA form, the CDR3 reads TGTGCCAGCAGCAACGGCTCCGAAGGGACTAGCGGGAGGTCTTTCAAAGAGACCCAGTACTTC. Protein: CASSNGSEGTSGRSFKETQYF.

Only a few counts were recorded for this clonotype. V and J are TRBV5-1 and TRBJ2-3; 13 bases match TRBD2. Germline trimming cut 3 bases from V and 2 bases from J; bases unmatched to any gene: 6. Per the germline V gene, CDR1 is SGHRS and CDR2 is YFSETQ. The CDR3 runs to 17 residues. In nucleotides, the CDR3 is TGCGCCAGCAGCTCCGTGGGACTAGCGGGGATCACAGATACGCAGTATTTT. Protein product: CASSSVGLAGITDTQYF.

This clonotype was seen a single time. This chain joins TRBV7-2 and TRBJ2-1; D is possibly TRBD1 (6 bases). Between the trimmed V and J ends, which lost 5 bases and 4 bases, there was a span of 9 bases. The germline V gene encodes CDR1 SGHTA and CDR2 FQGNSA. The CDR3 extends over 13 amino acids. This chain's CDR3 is CASSRTEYNEQFF. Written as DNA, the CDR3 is TGTGCCAGCAGCCGGACAGAGTACAATGAGCAGTTCTTC.

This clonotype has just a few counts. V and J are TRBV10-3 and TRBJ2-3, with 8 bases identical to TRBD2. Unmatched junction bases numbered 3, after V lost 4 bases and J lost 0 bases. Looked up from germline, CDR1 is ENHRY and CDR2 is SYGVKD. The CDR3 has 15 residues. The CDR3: CAISAPSGSTDTQYF. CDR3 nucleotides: TGTGCCATCAGTGCCCCTAGCGGGAGCACAGATACGCAGTATTTT.